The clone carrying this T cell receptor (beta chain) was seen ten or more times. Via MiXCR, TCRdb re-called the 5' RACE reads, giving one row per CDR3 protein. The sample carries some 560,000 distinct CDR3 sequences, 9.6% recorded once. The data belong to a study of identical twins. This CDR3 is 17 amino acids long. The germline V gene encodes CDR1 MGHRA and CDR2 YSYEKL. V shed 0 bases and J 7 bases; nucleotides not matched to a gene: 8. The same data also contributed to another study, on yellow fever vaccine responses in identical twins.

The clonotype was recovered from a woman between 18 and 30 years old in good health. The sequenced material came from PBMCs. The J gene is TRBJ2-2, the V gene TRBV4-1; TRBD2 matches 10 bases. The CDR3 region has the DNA TGCGCCAGCAGCCAAGATAAGACTAGCGGGTTGCTCGGGGAGCTGTTTTTT. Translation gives CASSQDKTSGLLGELFF.